These 20 T cell receptor beta chains came from one sample sequenced in a study of early T cells in non-severe SARS-CoV-2 infection. TCRdb passed the 5' RACE reads through MiXCR, listing each CDR3 protein once. The sample consists of some 64,000 distinct CDR3 sequences, roughly 10% of them appearing once. The sample in question was whole blood, obtained at baseline. The receptors here all came from an adult who was a healthcare worker with PCR-confirmed SARS-CoV-2 infection or an uninfected control (not recorded which).

This chain connects TRBV20-1 to TRBJ2-1; D call uncertain. CDR1 and CDR2 (germline): DFQATT, SNEGSKA (reference sequence). CDR3 size: 10 residues. Deletions cut 7 bases from V and 2 bases from J, with 3 bases between. The CDR3 DNA is TGCAGTGTCCCCTACAATGAGCAGTTCTTC. This encodes CSVPYNEQFF.

The genes are TRBV13 and TRBJ2-3; D unresolved. The CDR3 is 15 residues long. Germline CDR1 reads PRHDT; CDR2 reads FYEKMQ (reference sequence). Trimming left V 3 bases short and J 4 bases short, with 14 bases between. The CDR3 sequence is CASSFRRIEPDTQYF. In DNA form, the CDR3 reads TGTGCCAGCAGCTTTCGGCGGATAGAGCCAGATACGCAGTATTTT.

This clonotype has a handful of counts. The rearrangement joins TRBV12-3 or TRBV12-4 to TRBJ2-3; D is perhaps TRBD2 (6 bases). This CDR3 contains 16 residues. V dropped 6 bases and J dropped 2 bases, with 18 bases sitting between them. CDR3: CASRGWRAGYTDTQYF. CDR3 nucleotide sequence: TGTGCCAGCAGAGGATGGAGAGCGGGTTACACAGATACGCAGTATTTT.

This clonotype was seen ten or more times. The rearrangement links TRBV5-1 to TRBJ1-1, with D perhaps TRBD1 (6 bases). Trimming left V 5 bases short and J 8 bases short, with 13 bases between. The CDR3 runs 12 residues. The germline gives CDR1 SGHRS, CDR2 YFSETQ. The CDR3 DNA is TGCGCCAGCAGACTTACAGGGCCCGAAGCTTTCTTT. This encodes CASRLTGPEAFF.

At least ten counts were recorded for this clonotype. The V call is TRBV28, the J call TRBJ1-2; D is unresolved. Trimming left V 6 bases short and J 2 bases short, with 7 bases between. The CDR3 spans 12 residues. Germline CDR1 and CDR2: MDHEN and SYDVKM. The CDR3: CASRLQNYGYTF. The CDR3 DNA follows: TGTGCCAGCAGGTTACAGAACTATGGCTACACCTTC.

In its sample, this clonotype was seen once. The chain links TRBV28 to TRBJ2-7; D perhaps matches TRBD1 (5 bases). CDR3 size: 14 residues. Per germline, CDR1 MDHEN and CDR2 SYDVKM. Trimming took off 2 bases at V and 2 bases at J, with 10 bases between the two ends. CDR3 DNA sequence: TGTGCCAGCAGTTTAATGACAGATACCTACGAGCAGTACTTC. Translating it yields CASSLMTDTYEQYF.

This clonotype was counted ten times or more. The rearrangement links TRBV14 to TRBJ2-1, with D possibly TRBD2 on 5 matching bases. V was clipped by 6 bases and J by 0 bases, with 24 bases between them. CDR1 is SGHDN, CDR2 FVKESK, per germline. CDR3 length: 19 amino acids. The CDR3 DNA follows: TGTGCCAGCAGTCCCGTACCCTCACGAGCGGTACTCTCCTACAATGAGCAGTTCTTC. It encodes CASSPVPSRAVLSYNEQFF.

At least ten counts were recorded for this clonotype. The chain uses TRBV28 and TRBJ2-2; D not certain. The CDR3 is made up of 13 amino acids. V lost 8 bases and J lost 0, with 7 bases in between. Germline V gene sequence: CDR1 MDHEN, CDR2 SYDVKM. The CDR3 sequence is CASPSPNTGELFF. For the CDR3, the DNA is TGTGCCAGCCCCAGCCCGAACACCGGGGAGCTGTTTTTT.

The rearrangement links TRBV28 to TRBJ1-5, with D possibly matching TRBD1 (5 bases). The CDR3 contains 16 residues. V was pared by 6 bases and J by 2 bases, with 17 bases between. CDR1 and CDR2 from the germline V gene are MDHEN and SYDVKM. The CDR3 loop is CASSGEGVYGNQPQHF. In DNA, the CDR3 is TGTGCCAGCAGCGGAGAAGGGGTATATGGCAATCAGCCCCAGCATTTT.

Only a few counts were recorded for this clonotype. This rearrangement joins TRBV7-2 to TRBJ2-1; D is ambiguous. This CDR3 contains 15 residues. Germline-derived CDR1 and CDR2 are SGHTA and FQGNSA. Trimming stripped 5 bases from V and 1 base from J, with 12 bases between. This chain's CDR3 is CASSPTTRSYNEQFF. The CDR3 coding sequence is TGTGCCAGCAGCCCGACCACCAGATCCTACAATGAGCAGTTCTTC.

V is TRBV7-7 and J is TRBJ2-5; 9 bases fit TRBD1. Germline V gives CDR1 SSHAT, CDR2 FNYEAQ (reference sequence). The trim removed 6 bases at V and 5 bases at J, leaving 10 bases unmatched. The CDR3 runs 15 residues. CDR3: CASRPIQGAWETQYF. The DNA of the CDR3 is TGTGCCAGCAGACCGATACAGGGGGCATGGGAGACCCAGTACTTC.

Details on this clonotype: Given a much more abundant clone one base away, this may be a read error. The chain has TRBV28 and TRBJ2-3; possibly TRBD1 or TRBD2 for D (6 bases each). This CDR3 spans 14 amino acids. Between the trimmed V and J ends, which lost 6 bases and 2 bases, there was a span of 12 bases. CDR1 MDHEN and CDR2 SYDVKM come from the germline V gene. The CDR3: CASSPGGNTDTQYF. The CDR3 nucleotides are TGTGCCAGCAGCCCCGGGGGCAACACAGATACGCAGTATTTT.

This clonotype was found many times. The rearrangement joins TRBV7-3 to TRBJ2-2; D remains unclear. V lost 1 base and J 8 bases, leaving 8 bases between the germline ends. The CDR3 is 13 amino acids. Per germline, CDR1 SGHTA and CDR2 FQGTGA. The CDR3: CASSLRSLGELFF. Here the CDR3 DNA reads TGTGCCAGCAGCTTAAGGTCATTAGGGGAGCTGTTTTTT.

This clonotype was counted many times. V and J are TRBV29-1 and TRBJ2-5; 8 bases map to TRBD1. CDR3 length equals 14 residues. V dropped 3 bases and J dropped 5; count of bases not matched to a gene: 8. Germline CDR1 SQVTM, CDR2 ANQGSEA. CDR3: CSVDVGRGLETQYF. CDR3 nucleotide sequence: TGCAGCGTTGATGTAGGCAGGGGGCTTGAGACCCAGTACTTC.

This clonotype was counted many times. The chain has TRBV5-1 and TRBJ2-3, with 8 positions matching TRBD1. Losses at the gene ends were 2 bases for V and 5 bases for J; bases not matched to a gene: 4. From germline, CDR1 is SGHRS and CDR2 YFSETQ. This CDR3 has 14 residues. The CDR3 DNA reads TGCGCCAGCAGCTTCGGACAGGGTGGAGATACGCAGTATTTT. Its protein is CASSFGQGGDTQYF.

This clonotype was found many times. The rearrangement joins TRBV28 to TRBJ2-7; D may be TRBD1 (6 bases). V lost 5 bases and J lost 4, with 9 bases in between. CDR3 length equals 12 residues. Looked up from germline, CDR1 is MDHEN and CDR2 is SYDVKM. CDR3 coding DNA: TGTGCCAGCAGTAGACAGGAATACGAGCAGTACTTC. Translated: CASSRQEYEQYF.

The V and J genes are TRBV25-1 and TRBJ2-7, with 8 positions matching TRBD1. The germline gives CDR1 MGHDK, CDR2 SYGVNS. The CDR3 extends over 13 amino acids. V shed 4 bases and J 9 bases; nucleotides not matched to a gene: 8. As DNA, the CDR3 is TGTGCCAGCAGTGCCTCCCCAGGGGGCTCGCAGTACTTC. This sequence encodes CASSASPGGSQYF.

This clonotype has a count of ten or more. The V gene is TRBV20-1, the J gene TRBJ2-2; weak D call: TRBD2 (6 bases). The germline V gene has CDR1 DFQATT and CDR2 SNEGSKA (reference sequence). V was trimmed by 4 bases and J by 2 bases, leaving 20 bases between them. There are 17 residues in the CDR3. The CDR3 DNA sequence: TGCAGTGCTATCCCGACTAGACAACGAGGAAACACCGGGGAGCTGTTTTTT. Residues: CSAIPTRQRGNTGELFF.

The sample holds many counts of this clonotype. This chain uses TRBV5-6 with TRBJ2-7, with D uncertain. Germline V gene data show CDR1 as SGHDT and CDR2 as YYEEEE. The CDR3 length is 12 residues. Trimming removed 0 bases from V and 4 bases from J, with 5 bases in between. CDR3 amino acids: CASSLANYEQYF. CDR3 nucleotide sequence: TGTGCCAGCAGCTTGGCCAATTACGAGCAGTACTTC.

This clonotype was seen repeatedly, ten times or more. The rearrangement links TRBV12-3 or TRBV12-4 to TRBJ2-1; tentative D call: TRBD2 (5 bases). The CDR3 covers 12 residues. Trimming cost V 4 bases and J 7 bases, with 8 bases left between them. The CDR3 DNA is TGTGCCAGCAGTTCACGACTAAATGAGCAGTTCTTC. Its protein product is CASSSRLNEQFF.